This T cell receptor (beta chain) was profiled in a study of T cell responses to AZD1222 COVID-19 vaccine. The germline CDR1 and CDR2 sequences are SEHNR and FQNEAQ (reference sequence). The V and J ends lost 2 bases and 0 bases respectively, with 11 bases between them. The CDR3 length is 16 residues. The table came from immunoSEQ multiplex PCR; TCRdb's copy has only in-frame clones and leaves some out. The table shows about 140,000 clones, with nearly 95% occurring only once. This TCR was recovered from an adult in good health. Sequences were derived from peripheral blood, sampled on day 0 of AZD1222 vaccination. The V and J genes are TRBV7-9 and TRBJ1-5; no clear D. The DNA of the CDR3 is TGTGCCAGCAGCTTATTCGGAGGGTCTAGCAATCAGCCCCAGCATTTT. It translates to CASSLFGGSSNQPQHF. The full variable domain, completed using reference TRBV7-9 and TRBJ1-5, is DTGVSQNPRHKITKRGQNVTFRCDPISEHNRLYWYRQTLGQGPEFLTYFQNEAQLEKSRLLSDRFSAERPKGSFSTLEIQRTEQGDSAMYLCASSLFGGSSNQPQHFGDGTRLSIL.